Below, 10 T cell receptor beta chains from the same sample are listed, as sequenced in a study of molecular identifiers for immune sequencing clone quantification. Using its own MiXCR run on the PCR reads, TCRdb lists one record per CDR3 protein. The sample contains about 40,000 distinct CDR3 sequences, roughly 18% of which appear only once. The specimen was naive CD8+ T cells from blood, with Jurkat cell RNA spiked in. The subset denotes: FACS-sorted CD8+CD4-CCR7+CD45RA+ naive T cells. These receptors were taken from a human donor in good health. Some libraries in this study had Jurkat cell RNA spiked in.

This clonotype has at least ten counts. The chain has TRBV24-1 and TRBJ2-7, with TRBD1 identical over 7 bases. This CDR3 region has 14 residues. Germline V lookup: CDR1 KGHDR, CDR2 SFDVKD. Trimming cost V 4 bases and J 1 base; bases outside gene matches: 3. The CDR3, as DNA: TGTGCCACCAGTGAGCAGGACAGGTCCTACGAGCAGTACTTC. Translated: CATSEQDRSYEQYF.

At least ten counts were recorded for this clonotype. V and J are TRBV20-1 and TRBJ2-7; D perhaps matches TRBD2 (6 bases). The V gene lost 6 bases and the J gene lost 3 bases, with 15 bases spanning the gap. Germline V gene data show CDR1 as DFQATT and CDR2 as SNEGSKA (reference sequence). The CDR3 runs 13 residues. DNA for the CDR3: TGCAGTGCACGTGGGGGGTCTTTCTACGAGCAGTACTTC. It encodes CSARGGSFYEQYF.

The V and J genes are TRBV3-1 and TRBJ2-7; perhaps TRBD1 as D (5 bases). This CDR3 comprises 12 residues. V was shortened by 4 bases and J by 5 bases, with 9 bases between the two germline ends. Germline V gene lookup returns CDR1 LGHDT and CDR2 YNNKEL (reference sequence). CDR3 DNA sequence: TGTGCCAGCAGCCCCCAGGGTCACGAGCAGTACTTC. It translates to CASSPQGHEQYF.

Details on this clonotype: The junction differs from germline at one of its ends, possibly a read error. The chain joins TRBV6-5 to TRBJ2-1, with D unclear. The CDR3 loop spans 13 amino acids. From germline, CDR1 is MNHEY and CDR2 SVGAGI. CDR3 nucleotides: TGTGCCGGCAGTTACTCCGTTGGGAATGAGCAGTTCTTC. Residues: CAGSYSVGNEQFF.

This clonotype was seen repeatedly, ten times or more. V usage is TRBV9 and J usage is TRBJ2-1, with 8 bases fitting TRBD1. The CDR3 covers 13 residues. Germline V gene lookup returns CDR1 SGDLS and CDR2 YYNGEE. With V trimmed by 3 bases and J by 9 bases, 5 bases remained unmatched. The CDR3 DNA sequence: TGTGCCAGCAGCGGCCGGACAGGGTTTGAGCAGTTCTTC. The encoded protein is CASSGRTGFEQFF.

This clonotype came up many times. The chain is built from TRBV4-3 and TRBJ2-3, with D hard to call. V lost 1 base and J 0 bases, leaving 5 bases between the germline ends. The V gene's germline CDR1 is LGHNA and CDR2 YSLEER. The CDR3 totals 14 residues. Here the CDR3 reads CASSQGHSTDTQYF. CDR3 DNA: TGCGCCAGCAGCCAAGGTCACAGCACAGATACGCAGTATTTT.

This clonotype was counted at least ten times. J is TRBJ2-7 and V is TRBV5-1; 8 bases are shared with TRBD2. Germline V gene lookup returns CDR1 SGHRS and CDR2 YFSETQ. The CDR3 is made up of 14 amino acids. V lost 3 bases, J lost 2 bases, and 4 bases stayed unmatched. CDR3 bases: TGCGCCAGCAGCTCCGGGACTAGTCCCTACGAGCAGTACTTC. Protein: CASSSGTSPYEQYF.

This clonotype has a count of ten or more. Germline and junction disagree at one end, which may indicate a read error. This rearrangement joins TRBV6-1 to TRBJ2-7; 9 nucleotides line up with TRBD1. The CDR3 consists of 17 residues. Germline CDR1 is MNHNS and CDR2 is SASEGT. CDR3 bases: TGTACCAGCCGCAAAAGTCCTAACAGGGGGCAGAAGAACGAGCAGTACTTC. As protein: CTSRKSPNRGQKNEQYF.

This chain connects TRBV20-1 to TRBJ1-1, with D perhaps matching TRBD1 (5 bases). V gave up 6 bases and J gave up 1 base, with 9 bases separating them. There are 12 residues in the CDR3. The V gene's germline CDR1 is DFQATT and CDR2 SNEGSKA (reference sequence). The DNA of the CDR3 is TGCAGTGCCAACAGGAGGAACACTGAAGCTTTCTTT. Its protein is CSANRRNTEAFF.

This clonotype was recorded at least ten times. The genes are TRBV10-3 and TRBJ2-7; 13 bases are a match to TRBD2. Looked up from germline, CDR1 is ENHRY and CDR2 is SYGVKD. This CDR3 is 17 amino acids long. J lost 0 bases, V lost 2 bases, and 4 bases had no gene match. The CDR3 reads CAISETSGRVISYEQYF. As DNA, the CDR3 is TGTGCCATCAGTGAGACTAGCGGGAGGGTCATCTCCTACGAGCAGTACTTC.